The TCR beta chain under discussion was sequenced for a study of T-cell reconstitution after alpha-beta-depleted transplantation in children (dated by TCRdb to the mid-2010s). For the study in its entirety: Using TCR repertoire profiling, the study followed T-cell immune reconstitution in a quantitative way in children after TCRalphabeta/CD19-depleted allogeneic hematopoietic cell transplantation.

This clonotype was observed a few times. Its target antigen remains unknown. Qualities for individual bases were not recorded, and no much larger clone is one base off. The CDR3, cysteine through phenylalanine, is 11 amino acids long. The sequence is cut down to CDR3 DNA, 33 bases in frame from base 1. V is pared back by 3 bases and J by 2 bases, with 5 bases lying between the germline termini. According to the germline V gene (reference sequence), CDR1 reads DFQATT and CDR2 reads SNEGSKA. The treatment or condition tag for this specimen amounts to: allogeneic hematopoietic cell transplantation with graft depleted of TCRalphabeta T cells and CD19 B cells. Transplant recipients were children who received TCRalphabeta/CD19-depleted allogeneic hematopoietic cell grafts. Library preparation used PCR. For sequencing, an Illumina HiSeq 2500 was employed. TCR library preparation used molecular barcoding, with unique molecular identifiers applied to normalize quantification of the TCRbeta repertoire. The public reads were run again by TCRdb, first through fastp at Q25 and then through MiXCR, and only productive beta chains were kept. One record per CDR3 amino acid sequence lists the most common genes and DNA. The sample contains 80,000 or so distinct CDR3 sequences, roughly 15% of them found a single time. The biggest ten clones account for around a quarter of the sample.

The investigation overall reported the following: Apparently early alphabetaT-cell count recovery about two months after transplant reportedly relied on only several hundred rapidly expanded clones derived from non-depleted graft cells. Over the following months the frequencies of hyperexpanded clones went down, and after one year T-cell counts and TCRbeta diversity were mostly credited to newly produced T cells. The high TCRbeta diversity at day 60 in some patients was ascribed to recipient T cells and intrathymic progenitors that had survived conditioning.

Specimen: PBMCs, mostly from graft donor cells, collected 180 days after TCRalphabeta/CD19-depleted stem cell transplant. Here the chain combines TRBV20-1 and TRBJ2-7; no confident D gene assignment can be made. The receptor comes from a male patient aged 2 to 10 who had a stem cell transplant for acute lymphoblastic leukemia, so the T cells may come from the graft donor. The bases are TGCAGTGCTAGGGGCACCTACGAGCAGTACTTC. This yields the protein CSARGTYEQYF.